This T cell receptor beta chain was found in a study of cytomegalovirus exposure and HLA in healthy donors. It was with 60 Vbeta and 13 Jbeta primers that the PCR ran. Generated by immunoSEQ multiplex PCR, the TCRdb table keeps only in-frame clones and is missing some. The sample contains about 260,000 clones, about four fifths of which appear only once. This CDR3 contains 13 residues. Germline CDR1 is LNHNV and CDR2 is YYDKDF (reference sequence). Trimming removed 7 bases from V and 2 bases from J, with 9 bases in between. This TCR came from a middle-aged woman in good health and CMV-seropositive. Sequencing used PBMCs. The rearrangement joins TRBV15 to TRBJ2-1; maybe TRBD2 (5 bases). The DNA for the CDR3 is TGTGCCACCAACGACTACCCCTACAATGAGCAGTTCTTC. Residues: CATNDYPYNEQFF.